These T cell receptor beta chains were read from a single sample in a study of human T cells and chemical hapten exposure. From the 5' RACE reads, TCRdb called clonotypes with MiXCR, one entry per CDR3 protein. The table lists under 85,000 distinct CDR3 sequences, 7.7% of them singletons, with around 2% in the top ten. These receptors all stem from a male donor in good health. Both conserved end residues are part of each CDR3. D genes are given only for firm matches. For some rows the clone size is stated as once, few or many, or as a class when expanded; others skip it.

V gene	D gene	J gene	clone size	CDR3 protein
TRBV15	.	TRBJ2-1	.	CATSRDWGWDYNEQFF
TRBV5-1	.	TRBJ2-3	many	CASSVGTSPSTDTQYF
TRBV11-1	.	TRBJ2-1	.	CASSAGNRNEQFF
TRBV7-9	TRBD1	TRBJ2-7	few	CASTSGQIYEQYF
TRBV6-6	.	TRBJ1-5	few	CASSYRVRDQPQHF
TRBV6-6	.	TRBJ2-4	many	CASSLTEPSKNIQYF
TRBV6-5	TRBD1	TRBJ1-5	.	CASSLRQGAQGQPQHF
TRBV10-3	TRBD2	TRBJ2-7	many	CAISEEPAGGSYEQYF
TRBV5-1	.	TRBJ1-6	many	CASSLDLGTDYNSPLHF
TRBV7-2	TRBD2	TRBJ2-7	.	CASSPLGLAGSLEQYF
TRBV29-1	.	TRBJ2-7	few	CSVGGGHSYEQYF
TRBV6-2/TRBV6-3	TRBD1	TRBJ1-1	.	CASSYSVWTGWTEAFF
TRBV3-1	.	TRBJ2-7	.	CASSRYGRDEQYF
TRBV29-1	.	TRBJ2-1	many	CSVIGVKNEQFF
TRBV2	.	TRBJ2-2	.	CASSAGVPNTGELFF
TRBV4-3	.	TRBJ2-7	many	CASSQDHSRRAYEQYF
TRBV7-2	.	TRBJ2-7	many	CASSPQGAGDEQYF
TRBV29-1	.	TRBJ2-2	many	CSVIAVANTGELFF
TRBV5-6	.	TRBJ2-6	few	CASSFRVEGANVLTF
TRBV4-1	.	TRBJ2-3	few	CASSQDPPDTQYF
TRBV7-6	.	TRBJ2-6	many	CASSLAKGGSREPSGANVLTF
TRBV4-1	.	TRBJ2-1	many	CASSQGSGEYNEQFF
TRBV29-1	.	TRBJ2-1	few	CSVEVTQRAEQFF
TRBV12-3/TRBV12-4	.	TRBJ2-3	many	CASSFSTDTQYF
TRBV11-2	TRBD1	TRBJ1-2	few	CASSPAGTGSVGGYTF
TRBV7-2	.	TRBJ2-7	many	CASSPRDEQYF
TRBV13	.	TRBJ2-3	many	CASSLGRGDTQYF
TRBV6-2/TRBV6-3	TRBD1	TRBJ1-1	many	CASSYSQGGTGTEAFF
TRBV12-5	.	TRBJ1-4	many	CASALLSGPRNEKLFF
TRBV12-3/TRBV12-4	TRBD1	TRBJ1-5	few	CASSLFGDRDQPQHF
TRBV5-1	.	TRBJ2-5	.	CASSFDRETQYF
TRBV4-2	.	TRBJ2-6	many	CASSRSVGTGNTGANVLTF
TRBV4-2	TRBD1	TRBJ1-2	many	CASSQDDHGTGGLDF
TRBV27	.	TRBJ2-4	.	CASSTYSGTAKNIQYF
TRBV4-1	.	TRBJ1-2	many	CASSQGTVPLGYTF
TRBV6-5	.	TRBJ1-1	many	CASSSTGGGTEAFF
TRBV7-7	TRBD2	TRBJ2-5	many	CASSLGLAGGPVETQYF
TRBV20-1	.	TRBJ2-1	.	CSARDWQGTYNEQFF
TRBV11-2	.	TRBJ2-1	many	CASSLVPRKLGNEQFF
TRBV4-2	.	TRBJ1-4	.	CASSQDLGAIDKLFF
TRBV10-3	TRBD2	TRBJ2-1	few	CAISLAGGNEQFF
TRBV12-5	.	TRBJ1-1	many	CASGSLHLTEAFF
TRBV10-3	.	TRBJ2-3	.	CAISDPHGATDTQYF
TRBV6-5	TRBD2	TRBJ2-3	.	CASSYSGGGGADTQYF
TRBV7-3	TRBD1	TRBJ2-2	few	CASSNGQGSGELFF
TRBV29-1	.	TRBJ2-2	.	CSVERNTGELFF
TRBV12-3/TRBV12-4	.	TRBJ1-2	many	CASSPRGGGLDGYTF
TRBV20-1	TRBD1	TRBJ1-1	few	CSARGQGLMNTEAFF
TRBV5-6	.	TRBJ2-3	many	CASSLDRGRDTDTQYF
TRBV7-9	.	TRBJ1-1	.	CASSWETANTEAFF
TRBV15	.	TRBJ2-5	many	CATSRDPAHSTETQYF
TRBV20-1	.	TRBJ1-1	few	CSARDSPFEAVF
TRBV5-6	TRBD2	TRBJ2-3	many	CASSLNSGARTDTQYF